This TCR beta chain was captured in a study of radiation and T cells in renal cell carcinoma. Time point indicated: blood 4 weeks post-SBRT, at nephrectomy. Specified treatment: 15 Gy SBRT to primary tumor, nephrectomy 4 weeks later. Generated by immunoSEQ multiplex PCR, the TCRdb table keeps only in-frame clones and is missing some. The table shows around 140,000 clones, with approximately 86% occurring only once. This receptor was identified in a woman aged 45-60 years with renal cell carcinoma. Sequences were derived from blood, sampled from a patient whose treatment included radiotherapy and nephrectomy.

The CDR3 protein is CASSVVASGSGTDTQYF. CDR3 nucleotides: TGTGCCAGCAGCGTAGTGGCTAGCGGGAGCGGTACAGATACGCAGTATTTT. The chain carries TRBV9 and TRBJ2-3, with 10 bases matching TRBD2. The V and J ends lost 0 bases and 3 bases, in that order; junction bases with no gene match: 7. Germline lookup yields CDR1 SGDLS and CDR2 YYNGEE. This CDR3 contains 17 residues.